The 25 T cell receptor beta chains presented below share a single source sample, sequenced in a study of T cell responses to AZD1222 COVID-19 vaccine. TCRdb's table, derived via immunoSEQ multiplex PCR, lists solely in-frame clones and lacks some. The sample has about 120,000 clones, 80% to 90% seen once. The input for sequencing was peripheral blood, taken on day 0 of AZD1222 vaccination. These receptors all stem from an adult in good health.

This clone has only one observation. V usage is TRBV5-1 and J usage is TRBJ2-7; 7 nucleotides align to TRBD1. Germline values: CDR1 SGHRS, CDR2 YFSETQ. The CDR3 spans 13 residues. J lost 9 bases, V lost 0 bases, and 6 bases had no gene match. CDR3 loop: CASSLEGAAGQYF. CDR3 in DNA: TGCGCCAGCAGCTTGGAGGGGGCCGCCGGGCAGTACTTC.

The chain recombines TRBV28 with TRBJ1-1; TRBD1 matches 8 bases. The CDR3 is 17 residues long. V was clipped by 5 bases and J by 7 bases; unmatched bases: 18. Germline V gene sequence: CDR1 MDHEN, CDR2 SYDVKM. In DNA, the CDR3 is TGTGCCAGCAGTCCCGGGACCCGCAGGGGGCAGAGGGGTGAAGCTTTCTTT. Protein product: CASSPGTRRGQRGEAFF.

V gene TRBV10-3 combines with J gene TRBJ2-1; D not certain. This CDR3 contains 13 residues. Trimming left V 0 bases short and J 8 bases short, with 8 bases between. In germline, CDR1 is ENHRY, CDR2 SYGVKD. CDR3 amino acids: CAISESASDEQFF. CDR3 bases: TGTGCCATCAGTGAGTCGGCATCCGATGAGCAGTTCTTC.

This chain joins TRBV28 and TRBJ2-1; weak D call: TRBD2 (6 bases). CDR3 length: 14 residues. Germline lookup yields CDR1 MDHEN and CDR2 SYDVKM. Trimming stripped 3 bases from V and 4 bases from J, with 10 bases between. The CDR3 DNA follows: TGTGCCAGCAGTTTGACGGGAGAGTACAATGAGCAGTTCTTC. As protein: CASSLTGEYNEQFF.

The chain employs TRBV28 and TRBJ2-1; 8 bases match TRBD2. V shed 2 bases, J shed 2 bases, and the junction held 17 bases outside the gene matches. The CDR3 sequence is 20 residues long. Germline-derived CDR1 and CDR2 are MDHEN and SYDVKM. CDR3 protein: CASSLNWALGLAGPYNEQFF. CDR3 bases: TGTGCCAGCAGTTTAAATTGGGCGTTGGGTCTAGCGGGCCCCTACAATGAGCAGTTCTTC.

This clone was detected only once. The chain employs TRBV27 and TRBJ2-2; 8 bases line up with TRBD1. Germline V gene lookup returns CDR1 MNHEY and CDR2 SMNVEV (reference sequence). V dropped 6 bases and J dropped 3; count of bases not matched to a gene: 6. The CDR3 is made up of 15 amino acids. The chain's CDR3 is CASSRDRGDTGELFF. DNA of the CDR3: TGTGCCAGCAGCCGCGACAGGGGTGACACCGGGGAGCTGTTTTTT.

The chain is built from TRBV7-8 and TRBJ2-7, with 11 nucleotides matching TRBD2. This CDR3 is built from 15 residues. V lost 5 bases to trimming and J lost 4 bases; unmatched junction nucleotides: 7. From germline, CDR1 is SGHVS and CDR2 FQNEAQ. CDR3 coding DNA: TGTGCCAGCAGCGCCTTAGCGGGGGGGGGTTACGAGCAGTACTTC. This sequence encodes CASSALAGGGYEQYF.

The chain carries TRBV6-5 and TRBJ1-5; maybe TRBD1 (6 bases). Germline CDR1 and CDR2: MNHEY and SVGAGI. Trimming pared 6 bases from V and 2 bases from J, leaving 8 bases between. This CDR3 contains 13 residues. The CDR3 sequence is CASRRTGNQPQHF. The DNA for the CDR3 is TGTGCCAGCAGAAGGACAGGCAATCAGCCCCAGCATTTT.

The chain uses TRBV5-1 and TRBJ1-2, with D perhaps matching TRBD1 (5 bases). The CDR3 contains 14 residues. Germline CDR1 SGHRS, CDR2 YFSETQ. V shed 4 bases and J shed 3 bases, with 13 bases lying between them. The CDR3 spells CASSPEVGDYGYTF. The CDR3 DNA sequence: TGCGCCAGCAGCCCCGAGGTAGGGGACTATGGCTACACCTTC.

The chain links TRBV24-1 to TRBJ1-1; D call uncertain. CDR3 length: 13 residues. Germline values: CDR1 KGHDR, CDR2 SFDVKD. With 9 bases removed from V and 4 bases from J, the gap between germline ends came to 14 bases. In nucleotides, the CDR3 is TGTGCCACCCGAACCGGTCTTGCCACTGAAGCTTTCTTT. Amino acid sequence: CATRTGLATEAFF.

The chain employs TRBV28 and TRBJ2-5; D may be TRBD1 or TRBD2 (6 bases each). Trimming took 3 bases from V and 6 from J, leaving 23 bases between them. The germline gives CDR1 MDHEN, CDR2 SYDVKM. This CDR3 spans 17 amino acids. DNA of the CDR3: TGTGCCAGCAGTTTCTGGGGAGGCAGGGGCCGGCGGAAGACCCAGTACTTC. It translates to CASSFWGGRGRRKTQYF.

V usage is TRBV4-1 and J usage is TRBJ2-1, with 14 bases fitting TRBD2. The CDR3 extends over 17 amino acids. The V segment lost 0 bases and the J segment 4 bases; nucleotides outside the gene matches: 2. CDR1 and CDR2 from the germline V gene are MGHRA and YSYEKL. CDR3 loop: CASSQERLAGGYNEQFF. CDR3 coding DNA: TGCGCCAGCAGCCAAGAAAGACTAGCGGGAGGGTACAATGAGCAGTTCTTC.

The chain uses TRBV9 and TRBJ1-4; D remains ambiguous. The germline V and J ends were trimmed by 2 bases and 2 bases, with 7 bases remaining between them. Germline V CDR1 and CDR2: SGDLS, YYNGEE. This CDR3 is 14 amino acids long. CDR3 sequence: CASSVGGTNEKLFF. The CDR3, as DNA: TGTGCCAGCAGCGTCGGTGGGACTAATGAAAAACTGTTTTTT.

J is TRBJ2-2 and V is TRBV27; a possible D gene is TRBD1 (5 bases). Trimming shortened V by 7 bases and J by 9 bases, and 15 bases separated the two germline ends. The germline V gene has CDR1 MNHEY and CDR2 SMNVEV (reference sequence). The CDR3 extends over 13 amino acids. In DNA, the CDR3 is TGTGCCAGCAATTCGACAGCCCAGAGGGAGCTGTTTTTT. Protein sequence: CASNSTAQRELFF.

The rearrangement links TRBV28 to TRBJ2-7, with 9 bases lining up with TRBD1. The length of the CDR3 is 15 residues. With 3 bases clipped from V and 3 bases from J, the junction kept 6 bases outside the gene matches. CDR1 is MDHEN and CDR2 is SYDVKM in the germline V gene. CDR3 protein: CASSFPGTGSYEQYF. The DNA for the CDR3 is TGTGCCAGCAGTTTCCCCGGGACAGGGAGCTACGAGCAGTACTTC.

The V and J genes are TRBV10-2 and TRBJ1-1, with TRBD1 matching over 8 bases. V trimming: 6 bases; J trimming: 4 bases; junction bases outside the gene matches: 4. Germline assignment: CDR1 WSHSY and CDR2 SAAADI. The CDR3 sequence is 13 residues long. The CDR3 nucleotides read TGCGCCAGCAGCGACAGGGGTAGCACTGAAGCTTTCTTT. Translation gives CASSDRGSTEAFF.

The gene calls are TRBV10-3 and TRBJ2-3; D remains ambiguous. V lost 8 bases and J lost 6, with 9 bases in between. The CDR3 loop spans 11 amino acids. CDR1 is ENHRY and CDR2 is SYGVKD in the germline V gene. The CDR3 loop reads CAISDGDTQYF. The CDR3 coding sequence is TGTGCCATCTCAGACGGGGATACGCAGTATTTT.

This rearrangement joins TRBV27 to TRBJ1-3; D gene unclear. V was cut by 5 bases and J by 0 bases, with 8 bases left in between. CDR3 length: 14 amino acids. Germline CDR1 and CDR2: MNHEY and SMNVEV (reference sequence). The CDR3 sequence is CASSPLSSGNTIYF. CDR3 nucleotides: TGTGCCAGCAGTCCGTTAAGCTCTGGAAACACCATATATTTT.

The CDR3 DNA sequence: TGTGCCAGCTCACCACAGGGCGGGCCTTCGACCCCGCCGGGCAATGAGCAGTTCTTC. Encoded protein: CASSPQGGPSTPPGNEQFF. The chain uses TRBV18 and TRBJ2-1; tentative D call: TRBD2 (5 bases). The CDR3 spans 19 residues. V lost 1 base, J lost 6 bases, and 25 bases lay in between. Per the germline V gene, CDR1 is KGHSH and CDR2 is LQKENI.

The V and J genes are TRBV6-1 and TRBJ2-1; D not resolved. The ends were cut back, 2 bases at V and 1 base at J, with 12 bases in the middle. CDR3 size: 16 residues. CDR1 is MNHNS, CDR2 SASEGT, per germline. Here the CDR3 DNA reads TGTGCCAGCAGTGAAAGGTCTCTGAGGTCCTACAATGAGCAGTTCTTC. It is translated as CASSERSLRSYNEQFF.

The chain is built from TRBV30 and TRBJ2-1; D may be TRBD2 (5 bases). There are 10 residues in the CDR3. Germline CDR1 GTSNPN, CDR2 SVGIG (reference sequence). Deletions cut 3 bases from V and 9 bases from J, with 6 bases between. The CDR3 DNA reads TGTGCCTGGAGGCGGGTTGAGCAGTTCTTC. The encoded protein is CAWRRVEQFF.

The chain is built from TRBV6-5 and TRBJ1-2, with D tentatively TRBD1 (5 bases). The CDR3 loop spans 15 amino acids. V lost 7 bases and J 3 bases, leaving 18 bases between the germline ends. The germline V gene encodes CDR1 MNHEY and CDR2 SVGAGI. CDR3 region: CASTRRGREDYGYTF. The CDR3 nucleotides are TGTGCCAGCACCCGAAGGGGCAGGGAGGACTATGGCTACACCTTC.

This rearrangement joins TRBV5-1 to TRBJ1-4; the D is unclear. The CDR3 loop spans 14 amino acids. Trimming stripped 0 bases from V and 8 bases from J, with 11 bases between. CDR1 is SGHRS, CDR2 YFSETQ, per germline. CDR3 residues: CASSLVAGGEKLFF. DNA for the CDR3: TGCGCCAGCAGCTTGGTGGCGGGCGGGGAAAAACTGTTTTTT.

This sequence joins TRBV20-1 and TRBJ1-1, with D uncertain. This CDR3 has 14 amino acids. Germline V gene data show CDR1 as DFQATT and CDR2 as SNEGSKA (reference sequence). V was shortened by 3 bases and J by 0 bases, with 11 bases between the two germline ends. The CDR3 here is CSASKEGMNTEAFF. In nucleotides, the CDR3 is TGCAGTGCTAGTAAGGAAGGAATGAACACTGAAGCTTTCTTT.

This clone has a single count. The gene calls are TRBV28 and TRBJ1-5; 7 nucleotides agree with TRBD1. This CDR3 region has 18 residues. The V gene's germline CDR1 is MDHEN and CDR2 SYDVKM. V shed 6 bases, J shed 4 bases, and the junction held 18 bases outside the gene matches. The CDR3 loop reads CASSRELVQGSKNQPQHF. The CDR3 bases are TGTGCCAGCAGCCGAGAGTTGGTACAGGGGAGTAAAAATCAGCCCCAGCATTTT.